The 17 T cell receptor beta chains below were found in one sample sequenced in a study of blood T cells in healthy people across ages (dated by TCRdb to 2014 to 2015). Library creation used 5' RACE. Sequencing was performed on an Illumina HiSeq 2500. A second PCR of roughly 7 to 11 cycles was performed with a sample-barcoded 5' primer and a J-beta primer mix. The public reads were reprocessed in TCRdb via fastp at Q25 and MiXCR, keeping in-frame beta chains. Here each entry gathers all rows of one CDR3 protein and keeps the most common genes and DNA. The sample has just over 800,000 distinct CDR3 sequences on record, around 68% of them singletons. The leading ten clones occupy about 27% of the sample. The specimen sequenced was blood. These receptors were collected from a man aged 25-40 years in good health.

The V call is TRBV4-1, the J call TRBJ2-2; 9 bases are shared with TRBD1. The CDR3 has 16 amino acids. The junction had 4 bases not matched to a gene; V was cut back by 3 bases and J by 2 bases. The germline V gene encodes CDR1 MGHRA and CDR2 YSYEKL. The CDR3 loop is CASSQGQGLNTGELFF. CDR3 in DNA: TGCGCCAGCAGCCAGGGACAGGGACTAAACACCGGGGAGCTGTTTTTT.

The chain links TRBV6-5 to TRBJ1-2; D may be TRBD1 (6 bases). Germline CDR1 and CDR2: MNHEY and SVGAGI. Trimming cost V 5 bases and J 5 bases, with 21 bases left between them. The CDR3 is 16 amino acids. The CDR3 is CASSPPTRRGIYGYTF. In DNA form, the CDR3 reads TGTGCCAGCAGTCCCCCGACAAGAAGGGGGATATATGGCTACACCTTC.

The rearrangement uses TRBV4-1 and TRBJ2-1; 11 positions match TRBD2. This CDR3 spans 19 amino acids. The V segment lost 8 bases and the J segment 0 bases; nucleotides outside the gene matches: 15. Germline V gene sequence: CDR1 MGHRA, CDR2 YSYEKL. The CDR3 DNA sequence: TGCGCCAGCGTTCAAACCCCGGGACTAGCGGTGAGCTCCTACAATGAGCAGTTCTTC. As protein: CASVQTPGLAVSSYNEQFF.

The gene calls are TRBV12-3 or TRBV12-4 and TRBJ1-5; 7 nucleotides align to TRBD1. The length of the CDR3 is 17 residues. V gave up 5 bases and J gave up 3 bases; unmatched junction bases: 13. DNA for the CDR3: TGTGCCAGCAGTCCCATTAACAGGGGTGGTATCAATCAGCCCCAGCATTTT. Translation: CASSPINRGGINQPQHF.

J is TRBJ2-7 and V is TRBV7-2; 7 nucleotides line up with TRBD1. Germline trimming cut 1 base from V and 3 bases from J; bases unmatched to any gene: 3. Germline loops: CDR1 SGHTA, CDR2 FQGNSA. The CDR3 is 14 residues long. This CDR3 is CASSLEGANYEQYF. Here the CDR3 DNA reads TGTGCCAGCAGCTTAGAGGGGGCTAACTACGAGCAGTACTTC.

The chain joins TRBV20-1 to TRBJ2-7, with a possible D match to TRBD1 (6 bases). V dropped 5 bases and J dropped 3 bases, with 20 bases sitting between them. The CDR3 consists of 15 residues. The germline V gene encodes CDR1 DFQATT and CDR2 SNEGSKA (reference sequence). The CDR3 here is CSALHRAFSGYEQYF. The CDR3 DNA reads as TGCAGTGCTTTACACAGGGCATTCAGCGGCTACGAGCAGTACTTC.

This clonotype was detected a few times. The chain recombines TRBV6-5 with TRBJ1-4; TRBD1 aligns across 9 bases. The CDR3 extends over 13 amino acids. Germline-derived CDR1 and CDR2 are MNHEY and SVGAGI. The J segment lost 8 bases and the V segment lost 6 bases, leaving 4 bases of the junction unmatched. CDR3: CASRDRGGEKLFF. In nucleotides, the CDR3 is TGTGCCAGCAGGGACAGGGGTGGAGAAAAACTGTTTTTT.

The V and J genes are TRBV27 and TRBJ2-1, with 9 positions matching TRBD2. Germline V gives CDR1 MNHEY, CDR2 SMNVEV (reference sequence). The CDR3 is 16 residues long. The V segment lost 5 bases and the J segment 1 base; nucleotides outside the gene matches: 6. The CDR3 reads CASSPGLAISYNEQFF. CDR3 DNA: TGTGCCAGCAGTCCCGGACTAGCGATTTCCTACAATGAGCAGTTCTTC.

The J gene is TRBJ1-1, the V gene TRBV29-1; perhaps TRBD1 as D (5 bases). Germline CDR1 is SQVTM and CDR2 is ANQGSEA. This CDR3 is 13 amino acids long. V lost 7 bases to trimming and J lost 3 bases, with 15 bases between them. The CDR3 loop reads CSAQGVMDTEAFF. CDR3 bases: TGCAGCGCGCAAGGGGTCATGGACACTGAAGCTTTCTTT.

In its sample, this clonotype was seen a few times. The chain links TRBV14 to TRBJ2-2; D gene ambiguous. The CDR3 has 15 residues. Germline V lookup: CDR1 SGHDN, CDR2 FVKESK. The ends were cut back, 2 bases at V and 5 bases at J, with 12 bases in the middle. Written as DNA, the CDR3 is TGTGCCAGCAGCCAAAGACTGGGTTTAACCGGGGAGCTGTTTTTT. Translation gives CASSQRLGLTGELFF.

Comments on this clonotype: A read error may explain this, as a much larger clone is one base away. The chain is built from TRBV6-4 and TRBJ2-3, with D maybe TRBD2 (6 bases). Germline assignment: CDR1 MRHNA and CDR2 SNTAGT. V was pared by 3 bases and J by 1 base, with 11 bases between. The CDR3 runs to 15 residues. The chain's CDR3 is CASSDPRLGTDTQYF. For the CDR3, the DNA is TGTGCCAGCAGTGATCCGAGACTAGGCACAGATACGCAGTATTTT.

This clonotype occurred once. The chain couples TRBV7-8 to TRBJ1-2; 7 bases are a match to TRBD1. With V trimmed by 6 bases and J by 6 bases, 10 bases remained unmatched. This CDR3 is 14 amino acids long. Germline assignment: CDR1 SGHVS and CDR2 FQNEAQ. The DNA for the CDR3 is TGTGCCAGCAGGGACTCTCAGGGGGTTCATGGCTACACCTTC. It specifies CASRDSQGVHGYTF.

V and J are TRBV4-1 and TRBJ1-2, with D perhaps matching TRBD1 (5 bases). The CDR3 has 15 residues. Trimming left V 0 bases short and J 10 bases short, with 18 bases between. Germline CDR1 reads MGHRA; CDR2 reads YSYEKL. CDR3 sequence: CASSQDWGQRNLYTF. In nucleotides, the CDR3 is TGCGCCAGCAGCCAAGATTGGGGCCAGAGAAATCTCTACACCTTC.

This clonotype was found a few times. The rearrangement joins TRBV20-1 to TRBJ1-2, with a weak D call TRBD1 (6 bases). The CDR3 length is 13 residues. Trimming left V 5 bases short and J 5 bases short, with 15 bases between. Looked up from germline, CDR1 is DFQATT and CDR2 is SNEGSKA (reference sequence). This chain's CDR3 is CSAGDTAAYGYTF. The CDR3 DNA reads TGCAGTGCTGGGGACACGGCAGCTTATGGCTACACCTTC.

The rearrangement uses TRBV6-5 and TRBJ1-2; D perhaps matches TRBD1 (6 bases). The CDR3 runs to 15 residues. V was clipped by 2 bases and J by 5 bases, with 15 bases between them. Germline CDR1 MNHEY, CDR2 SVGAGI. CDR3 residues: CASSYARQDIYGYTF. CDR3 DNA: TGTGCCAGCAGTTACGCGCGACAGGATATTTATGGCTACACCTTC.

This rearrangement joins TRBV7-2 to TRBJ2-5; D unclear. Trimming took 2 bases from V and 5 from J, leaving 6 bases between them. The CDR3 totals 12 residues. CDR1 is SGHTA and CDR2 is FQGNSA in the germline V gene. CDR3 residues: CASSLITETQYF. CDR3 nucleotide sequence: TGTGCCAGCAGCTTAATCACGGAGACCCAGTACTTC.

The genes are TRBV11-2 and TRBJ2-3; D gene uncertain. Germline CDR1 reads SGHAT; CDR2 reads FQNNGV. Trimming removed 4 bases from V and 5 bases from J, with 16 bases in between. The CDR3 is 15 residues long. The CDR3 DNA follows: TGTGCCAGCAGCTGGGCCGGCCGAGGCGGAGATACGCAGTATTTT. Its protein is CASSWAGRGGDTQYF.